This T cell receptor (beta chain) was obtained from a study of cytomegalovirus exposure and HLA in healthy donors. Donors consisted of healthy bone marrow donors. Use of 60 Vbeta and 13 Jbeta primers characterized the PCR. The method was immunoSEQ multiplex PCR; TCRdb's version includes in-frame clones alone and lacks a portion of them. The sample yields 90,000 to 100,000 clones, around 80% seen once. Study results and caveats: In a later analysis, HLA-C alleles had the fewest associated TCRs, DRB1 alleles the most.

For this clone: Its target is not known.

The CDR3 loop spans 13 amino acids. Per germline, CDR1 MGHDK and CDR2 SYGVNS. V dropped 5 bases and J dropped 7; count of bases not matched to a gene: 7. The specimen sequenced was PBMCs. This clonotype originated in a man aged 35 to 55 in good health and CMV-seronegative. The genes are TRBV25-1 and TRBJ1-1; 7 bases map to TRBD1. The CDR3 region is CASSPGGQDEAFF. The DNA for the CDR3 is TGTGCCAGCAGTCCAGGAGGACAGGATGAAGCTTTCTTT.